This T cell receptor (beta chain) appears in the sequencing data of a study of graft-versus-host responses after intestinal transplantation (dated by TCRdb to the early 2020s). Some background on the complete study: The transplants that recipients got were multivisceral, liver-intestinal, or isolated intestinal. All recipients received anti-thymocyte globulin induction followed by maintenance tacrolimus and steroids for about three years. After intestinal transplantation, graft-versus-host and host-versus-graft alloreactive T cell clones in the graft, circulation and bone marrow were tracked using bulk TCR-beta CDR3 sequencing. To identify alloreactive clones, pre-transplant mixed lymphocyte reaction products were sequenced and compared with unstimulated pre-transplant donor and recipient T cells. A cohort of approximately 23 intestinal transplant recipients, including one retransplant, was enrolled, and a few patients lacking pretransplant specimens were excluded. A peak of at least 4% donor T cells among recipient peripheral blood mononuclear cells was the definition used for donor T cell macrochimerism. Samples from a few later patients were sequenced in-house on an Illumina MiSeq with MiXCR processing rather than by the commercial service. Points the paper makes about the study in general: GvH clones turned up in recipient bone marrow, with some appearing earlier in ileal mucosa or blood, a pattern consistent with an intestinal mucosal origin. Conclusions were limited by the relatively low number and heterogeneity of intestinal transplant patients. High GvH to HvG T cell clonal ratios were observed in the allografts of patients with donor T cell macrochimerism. Peak levels of circulating GvH clones were associated with declines in HvG clones early after transplant.

CDR1 and CDR2 are read off the germline V gene as SNHLY and FYNNEI. Trimming costs V 7 bases and J 3 bases, and their ends lie 13 bases apart. Including the terminal cysteine and phenylalanine, the CDR3 comprises 13 residues. Kept here is only the CDR3 DNA, which spans 39 bases and is read in frame from base 1. Blood samples were collected up to 4 times in the first month after transplant and then at least monthly when available. The receptor library was made with the immunoSEQ multiplex PCR assay. For most patients, high-throughput TCR-beta CDR3 sequencing of genomic DNA was performed by Adaptive Biotechnologies. Per the source publication's procedure: TCR sequencing data for roughly 18 patients were retrieved from Adaptive's ImmunoSEQ software; three other patients were processed with MiXCR and VDJtools. CDR3 nucleotide sequences shared between donor and recipient were removed because their origin could not be assigned. To count as alloreactive, a clone needed at least 2-fold expansion over unstimulated cells and a minimum CFSE-low frequency of 0.002% (template counts) or 0.001% (read counts). A clone was considered mappable if detected in the sequenced pre-transplant spleen, lymph node, or MLR CFSE-low populations of the donor or recipient. The cumulative frequency of alloreactive clones was calculated as a percentage of all sequences, weighted by copy number. In its TCRdb copy, this immuneACCESS table keeps in-frame sequences only and misses some clones. Where compared with another copy, unresolved V genes explain less than half of these, and the others have no known cause. V and J calls and clone size come straight from that table; D and trimming were deduced from the DNA. The sample includes approximately 100,000 clones, with about 83% observed a single time. Together, the top ten hold 1.4% of the sample.

Notes on this clone: Its antigen specificity is not known. Base qualities are not at hand, and no much larger clone is one base apart.

The sequence was collected from a human patient who received an intestinal transplant, so some T cells may come from the graft donor. Rearrangement joined TRBV2 to TRBJ2-7, with the D call perhaps TRBD1 or TRBD2, as 5 bases match in each case. Sequences were derived from PBMCs, sampled 255 days after intestinal transplant. The CDR3 is CASTPGRSYEQYF. In nucleotide form, the sequence is TGTGCCAGCACTCCGGGACGGAGCTACGAGCAGTACTTC.